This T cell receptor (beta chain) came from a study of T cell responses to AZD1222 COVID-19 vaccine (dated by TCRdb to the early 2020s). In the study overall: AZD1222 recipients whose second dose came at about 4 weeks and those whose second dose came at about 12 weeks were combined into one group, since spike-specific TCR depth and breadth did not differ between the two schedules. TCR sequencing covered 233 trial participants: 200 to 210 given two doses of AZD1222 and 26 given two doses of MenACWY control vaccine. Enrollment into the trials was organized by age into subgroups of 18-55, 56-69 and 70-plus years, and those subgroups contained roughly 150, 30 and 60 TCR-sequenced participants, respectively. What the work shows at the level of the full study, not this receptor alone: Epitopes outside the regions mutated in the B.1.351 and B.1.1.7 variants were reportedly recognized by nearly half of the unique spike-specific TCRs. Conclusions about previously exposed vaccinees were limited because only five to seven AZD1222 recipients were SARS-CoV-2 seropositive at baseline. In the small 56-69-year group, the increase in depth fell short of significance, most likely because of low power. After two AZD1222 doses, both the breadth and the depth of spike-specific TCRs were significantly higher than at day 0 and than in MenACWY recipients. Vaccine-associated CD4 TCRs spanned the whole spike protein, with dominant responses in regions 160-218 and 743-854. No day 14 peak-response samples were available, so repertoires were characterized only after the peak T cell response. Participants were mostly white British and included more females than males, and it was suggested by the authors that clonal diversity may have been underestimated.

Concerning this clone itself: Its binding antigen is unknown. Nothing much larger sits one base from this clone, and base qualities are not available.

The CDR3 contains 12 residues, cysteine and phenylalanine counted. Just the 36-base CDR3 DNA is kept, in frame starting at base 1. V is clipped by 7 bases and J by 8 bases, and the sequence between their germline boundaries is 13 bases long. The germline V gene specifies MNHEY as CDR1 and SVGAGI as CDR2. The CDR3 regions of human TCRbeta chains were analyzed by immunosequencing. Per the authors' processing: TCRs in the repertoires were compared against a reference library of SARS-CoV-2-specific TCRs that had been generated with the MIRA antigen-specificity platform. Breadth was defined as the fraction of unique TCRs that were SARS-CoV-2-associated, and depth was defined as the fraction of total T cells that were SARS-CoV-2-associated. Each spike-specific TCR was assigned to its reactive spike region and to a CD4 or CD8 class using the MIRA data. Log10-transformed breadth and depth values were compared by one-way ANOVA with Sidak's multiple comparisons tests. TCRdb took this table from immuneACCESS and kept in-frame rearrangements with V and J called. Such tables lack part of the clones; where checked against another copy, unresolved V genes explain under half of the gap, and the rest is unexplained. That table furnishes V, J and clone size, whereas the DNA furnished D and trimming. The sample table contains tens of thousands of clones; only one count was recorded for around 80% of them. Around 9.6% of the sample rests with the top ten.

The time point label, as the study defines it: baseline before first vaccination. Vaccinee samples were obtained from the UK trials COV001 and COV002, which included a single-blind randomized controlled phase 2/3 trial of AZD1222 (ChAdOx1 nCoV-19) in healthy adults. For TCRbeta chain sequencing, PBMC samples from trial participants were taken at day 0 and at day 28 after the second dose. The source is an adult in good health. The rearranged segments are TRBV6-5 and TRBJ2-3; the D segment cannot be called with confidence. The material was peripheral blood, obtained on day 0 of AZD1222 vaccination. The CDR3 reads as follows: CASTLTLGTQYF. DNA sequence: TGTGCCAGCACCCTTACTTTAGGTACGCAGTATTTT.